This is a list of T cell receptor beta chains from one sample in a study of vaccination and CD4 T cells after COVID-19. In TCRdb, the PCR reads were re-called with MiXCR into one record per CDR3 protein. This repertoire shows roughly 15,000 distinct CDR3 sequences, under 55% found once; its top ten account for 20% to 25%. Their antigen targets remain unknown. The sample was CD4+ T cells from blood, cultured in vitro, taken before SARS-CoV-2 vaccination. Receptors originate from a human donor who received a COVID-19 vaccine. Both conserved end residues are part of each CDR3. D genes are given only for firm matches. Size values are once, few and many counts, or a class for expanded clones, and some rows have none.

cdr3_nt: TGCGCCAGCAGTCCGCCGGGACAGGGGGCCTCCTACGAGCAGTACTTC
cdr3_aa: CASSPPGQGASYEQYF
j_call: TRBJ2-7
d_call: TRBD1
clone_size: .
v_call: TRBV23-1

cdr3_nt: TGTGCCACTTCAGAGGATCGGCGGGGGGGCGTCTACGAGCAGTACTTC
cdr3_aa: CATSEDRRGGVYEQYF
j_call: TRBJ2-7
d_call: TRBD2
clone_size: .
v_call: TRBV10-3

cdr3_nt: TGTGCCAGTAGTATACGGGGGGTGTGGGATGAGCAGTTCTTC
cdr3_aa: CASSIRGVWDEQFF
j_call: TRBJ2-1
d_call: TRBD2
clone_size: .
v_call: TRBV19

cdr3_nt: TGTGCCAGCAGCTCCAGGGTACTTGGGGAAAAACTGTTTTTT
cdr3_aa: CASSSRVLGEKLFF
j_call: TRBJ1-4
d_call: .
clone_size: .
v_call: TRBV7-9

cdr3_nt: TGTGCCACCAGTGACCCGAGAGGAGTCAATCAGCCCCAGCATTTT
cdr3_aa: CATSDPRGVNQPQHF
j_call: TRBJ1-5
d_call: .
clone_size: .
v_call: TRBV24-1

cdr3_nt: TGTGCCAGCAGTCCAGGACAGGTGCCATGGGAGACCCAGTACTTC
cdr3_aa: CASSPGQVPWETQYF
j_call: TRBJ2-5
d_call: TRBD1
clone_size: few
v_call: TRBV12-3/TRBV12-4

cdr3_nt: TGTGCCAGCAAACTAGCGGGGCTGACCGGGGAGCTGTTTTTT
cdr3_aa: CASKLAGLTGELFF
j_call: TRBJ2-2
d_call: TRBD2
clone_size: few
v_call: TRBV6-1

cdr3_nt: TGTGCCAGCAGTAACGGACAGGGGATCCACGAGCAGTACTTC
cdr3_aa: CASSNGQGIHEQYF
j_call: TRBJ2-7
d_call: TRBD1
clone_size: .
v_call: TRBV6-1

cdr3_nt: TGTGCCAGCAGCCGAGGGGTGAGGGACTCCTACGAGCAGTACTTC
cdr3_aa: CASSRGVRDSYEQYF
j_call: TRBJ2-7
d_call: .
clone_size: .
v_call: TRBV11-3

cdr3_nt: TGTGCCAGTAGGTCGAAGGGGGTTGGGACTGAAGCTTTCTTT
cdr3_aa: CASRSKGVGTEAFF
j_call: TRBJ1-1
d_call: .
clone_size: .
v_call: TRBV19

cdr3_nt: TGCAGTGCTAGAGATCTAAGGGGGGGCTGGATGAACACTGAAGCTTTCTTT
cdr3_aa: CSARDLRGGWMNTEAFF
j_call: TRBJ1-1
d_call: .
clone_size: .
v_call: TRBV20-1

cdr3_nt: TGTGCCAGCAGTTTCCATGGGGCAGGAGATACGCAGTATTTT
cdr3_aa: CASSFHGAGDTQYF
j_call: TRBJ2-3
d_call: .
clone_size: .
v_call: TRBV27

cdr3_nt: TGTGCCTGGAGTGTAAGGGGGGCAAGGGCTCATGAGCAGTTCTTC
cdr3_aa: CAWSVRGARAHEQFF
j_call: TRBJ2-1
d_call: .
clone_size: .
v_call: TRBV30

cdr3_nt: TGTGCCAGCAGCGCCTGGGACAGGGCTAGCGGGGGGGCCGGGGATACGCAGTATTTT
cdr3_aa: CASSAWDRASGGAGDTQYF
j_call: TRBJ2-3
d_call: TRBD2
clone_size: .
v_call: TRBV11-3

cdr3_nt: TGTGCCAGTAGTATCGGGGGGGCCCGAGGGGAGACCCAGTACTTC
cdr3_aa: CASSIGGARGETQYF
j_call: TRBJ2-5
d_call: TRBD2
clone_size: .
v_call: TRBV19

cdr3_nt: TGCAGTGCTAGAGTGGGGGCGGGGGTTTCACCCCTCCGCTTT
cdr3_aa: CSARVGAGVSPLRF
j_call: TRBJ1-6
d_call: .
clone_size: .
v_call: TRBV20-1

cdr3_nt: TGTGCCAGTAGACCTCTTAACACCGGGGAGCTGTTTTTT
cdr3_aa: CASRPLNTGELFF
j_call: TRBJ2-2
d_call: .
clone_size: .
v_call: TRBV19

cdr3_nt: TGCAGCGTTGGGGTTGGACAGGCCTATGGCTACACCTTC
cdr3_aa: CSVGVGQAYGYTF
j_call: TRBJ1-2
d_call: TRBD1
clone_size: .
v_call: TRBV29-1

cdr3_nt: TGCAGTGCTATGTACGGGGGGAACCAAGAGACCCAGTACTTC
cdr3_aa: CSAMYGGNQETQYF
j_call: TRBJ2-5
d_call: TRBD2
clone_size: once
v_call: TRBV20-1

cdr3_nt: TGTGCCACCAGCAGAGAGATATCAGGGAGCAATCAGCCCCAGCATTTT
cdr3_aa: CATSREISGSNQPQHF
j_call: TRBJ1-5
d_call: .
clone_size: .
v_call: TRBV15

cdr3_nt: TGTGCCAGCAGCCTACTAGCGGGGGGGGGCTTCACTAATGAGCAGTTCTTC
cdr3_aa: CASSLLAGGGFTNEQFF
j_call: TRBJ2-1
d_call: TRBD2
clone_size: .
v_call: TRBV11-3

cdr3_nt: TGTGCCTGGAGTGTCACGTTACAATACGGGGAGCTGTTTTTT
cdr3_aa: CAWSVTLQYGELFF
j_call: TRBJ2-2
d_call: .
clone_size: .
v_call: TRBV30

cdr3_nt: TGTGCCACCAGTGATTCCGGAAACAATGAGCAGTTCTTC
cdr3_aa: CATSDSGNNEQFF
j_call: TRBJ2-1
d_call: .
clone_size: .
v_call: TRBV24-1

cdr3_nt: TGTGCCATCAGTGAGTCCTTGGACTACGAGCAGTACTTC
cdr3_aa: CAISESLDYEQYF
j_call: TRBJ2-7
d_call: .
clone_size: few
v_call: TRBV10-3

cdr3_nt: TGTGCCAGCAGTGAACGGGGAGGGTCAGATACGCAGTATTTT
cdr3_aa: CASSERGGSDTQYF
j_call: TRBJ2-3
d_call: TRBD2
clone_size: .
v_call: TRBV6-1

cdr3_nt: TGTGCCAGCAGCCCAGAAACTACCCAAACTGAAGCTTTCTTT
cdr3_aa: CASSPETTQTEAFF
j_call: TRBJ1-1
d_call: .
clone_size: .
v_call: TRBV7-8

cdr3_nt: TGCAGTGCTAGGCCCCAGGGCTATAATTCACCCCTCCACTTT
cdr3_aa: CSARPQGYNSPLHF
j_call: TRBJ1-6
d_call: .
clone_size: .
v_call: TRBV20-1

cdr3_nt: TGTGCCAGCAGTGTTGACCCGGAGGAGGGCTACACCTTC
cdr3_aa: CASSVDPEEGYTF
j_call: TRBJ1-2
d_call: .
clone_size: .
v_call: TRBV2

cdr3_nt: TGTGCCAGCAGGCCTATGGGACTAGCGGGGCAAAGCTCCTACGAGCAGTACTTC
cdr3_aa: CASRPMGLAGQSSYEQYF
j_call: TRBJ2-7
d_call: TRBD2
clone_size: few
v_call: TRBV6-1

cdr3_nt: TGCACCAGCAGCCAAGAGACTAGCGGCCAAGAGACCCAGTACTTC
cdr3_aa: CTSSQETSGQETQYF
j_call: TRBJ2-5
d_call: .
clone_size: medium-sized
v_call: TRBV1

cdr3_nt: TGTGCCAGTAGTATGTTTCCGGACACGCCTACCTACGAGCAGTACTTC
cdr3_aa: CASSMFPDTPTYEQYF
j_call: TRBJ2-7
d_call: .
clone_size: .
v_call: TRBV19

cdr3_nt: TGTGCCTGGAGTGGGGACAGGGGGTTTTCCTACGAGCAGTACTTC
cdr3_aa: CAWSGDRGFSYEQYF
j_call: TRBJ2-7
d_call: TRBD1
clone_size: .
v_call: TRBV30

cdr3_nt: TGTGCCAGCAGCTTAGGACGGTCCTATGGCTACACCTTC
cdr3_aa: CASSLGRSYGYTF
j_call: TRBJ1-2
d_call: .
clone_size: medium-sized
v_call: TRBV11-2

cdr3_nt: TGTGCCAGTAGGGGACAGTCCAATAGCAATCAGCCCCAGCATTTT
cdr3_aa: CASRGQSNSNQPQHF
j_call: TRBJ1-5
d_call: TRBD1
clone_size: .
v_call: TRBV19

cdr3_nt: TGTGCCTGGAGTGTCTCGGGGGGCTATGGCTACACCTTC
cdr3_aa: CAWSVSGGYGYTF
j_call: TRBJ1-2
d_call: .
clone_size: .
v_call: TRBV30

cdr3_nt: TGTGCCAGTAGTATTAGCGCAGGGGGACTTTCAGATACGCAGTATTTT
cdr3_aa: CASSISAGGLSDTQYF
j_call: TRBJ2-3
d_call: .
clone_size: .
v_call: TRBV19

cdr3_nt: TGTGCCAGCAGACCAGGGGTTCCCTCTGGAAACACCATATATTTT
cdr3_aa: CASRPGVPSGNTIYF
j_call: TRBJ1-3
d_call: .
clone_size: .
v_call: TRBV27

cdr3_nt: TGTGCCAGCAGCTTAGATTCGCACGGATACGAGCAGTACTTC
cdr3_aa: CASSLDSHGYEQYF
j_call: TRBJ2-7
d_call: .
clone_size: .
v_call: TRBV7-7

cdr3_nt: TGCGCCAGCAGTCAATCCCGGGACAGGGGGCGCTGGGGCTACACCTTC
cdr3_aa: CASSQSRDRGRWGYTF
j_call: TRBJ1-2
d_call: TRBD1
clone_size: .
v_call: TRBV23-1

cdr3_nt: TGCGCCAGCAGATTGGGGGTGAGCTCCTACGAGCAGTACTTC
cdr3_aa: CASRLGVSSYEQYF
j_call: TRBJ2-7
d_call: .
clone_size: .
v_call: TRBV5-1

cdr3_nt: TGTGCCAGCAGCGGGACAGGGGGCGCAGCTGGGGCCAACGTCCTGACTTTC
cdr3_aa: CASSGTGGAAGANVLTF
j_call: TRBJ2-6
d_call: TRBD1
clone_size: .
v_call: TRBV5-4

cdr3_nt: TGTGCCAGCAGCTTAGGGGACAATAGAGAGACCCAGTACTTC
cdr3_aa: CASSLGDNRETQYF
j_call: TRBJ2-5
d_call: .
clone_size: .
v_call: TRBV7-9

cdr3_nt: TGTGCCAGCACCATGACAGGGAACACCGGGGAGCTGTTTTTT
cdr3_aa: CASTMTGNTGELFF
j_call: TRBJ2-2
d_call: .
clone_size: .
v_call: TRBV6-1

cdr3_nt: TGTGCCAGTAGTTCTTGGTTAGACGAGAACACCGGGGAGCTGTTTTTT
cdr3_aa: CASSSWLDENTGELFF
j_call: TRBJ2-2
d_call: .
clone_size: .
v_call: TRBV19

cdr3_nt: TGCAGCGTTGAGCGGGAACGGTATGGCTACACCTTC
cdr3_aa: CSVERERYGYTF
j_call: TRBJ1-2
d_call: .
clone_size: .
v_call: TRBV29-1

cdr3_nt: TGTGCCAGCAGCTTAGTGAATGGCGGCTACACCTTC
cdr3_aa: CASSLVNGGYTF
j_call: TRBJ1-2
d_call: .
clone_size: few
v_call: TRBV7-9

cdr3_nt: TGTGCCAGCAGGCGATCTAGCGGGGGGTACGGGGAGACCCAGTACTTC
cdr3_aa: CASRRSSGGYGETQYF
j_call: TRBJ2-5
d_call: TRBD2
clone_size: few
v_call: TRBV6-1

cdr3_nt: TGTGCCAGCAGCATAGCGGGGGGGCTCGCCGGGGAGCTGTTTTTT
cdr3_aa: CASSIAGGLAGELFF
j_call: TRBJ2-2
d_call: TRBD2
clone_size: .
v_call: TRBV7-3

cdr3_nt: TGTGCCAGCAGTTTCTTCGGGTCCTACAATGAGCAGTTCTTC
cdr3_aa: CASSFFGSYNEQFF
j_call: TRBJ2-1
d_call: .
clone_size: .
v_call: TRBV12-3/TRBV12-4

cdr3_nt: TGTGCCAGTAGTATACAGGGGGCCCACAATCAGCCCCAGCATTTT
cdr3_aa: CASSIQGAHNQPQHF
j_call: TRBJ1-5
d_call: TRBD1
clone_size: few
v_call: TRBV19

cdr3_nt: TGTGCCAGCAGTTACTCTATCTCGGAGAGGACTTTCTTT
cdr3_aa: CASSYSISERTFF
j_call: TRBJ1-1
d_call: .
clone_size: .
v_call: TRBV6-5

cdr3_nt: TGCAGTGCCGGCAGTGGGGGCAATCAGCCCCAGCATTTT
cdr3_aa: CSAGSGGNQPQHF
j_call: TRBJ1-5
d_call: .
clone_size: .
v_call: TRBV20-1

cdr3_nt: TGTGCCAGTAGTAGGACTAGCGGGGGAATCGGGGAGCTGTTTTTT
cdr3_aa: CASSRTSGGIGELFF
j_call: TRBJ2-2
d_call: TRBD2
clone_size: once
v_call: TRBV19

cdr3_nt: TGTGCCACCAGGCAAGGGGAGAACACTGAAGCTTTCTTT
cdr3_aa: CATRQGENTEAFF
j_call: TRBJ1-1
d_call: .
clone_size: .
v_call: TRBV24-1

cdr3_nt: TGCGCCAGCAGCCCAATTCAGGGGACGGGTTCACCCCTCCACTTT
cdr3_aa: CASSPIQGTGSPLHF
j_call: TRBJ1-6
d_call: .
clone_size: .
v_call: TRBV5-1

cdr3_nt: TGTGCCAGCAGTGCGCTAGCGGGGAGCTCCTACAATGAGCAGTTCTTC
cdr3_aa: CASSALAGSSYNEQFF
j_call: TRBJ2-1
d_call: TRBD2
clone_size: .
v_call: TRBV27